This T cell receptor (beta chain) was obtained from a study of response to subunit inactivated influenza vaccine. Points on this clonotype: Its target is not known.

Findings and caveats of the study: Each seasonal influenza vaccination, the authors suggested, recruits few new T cells.

There are 16 residues in the CDR3. V dropped 1 base and J dropped 0 bases, with 8 bases sitting between them. The germline gives CDR1 SGHDT, CDR2 YYEEEE. TCRdb passed the RT-PCR reads through MiXCR, listing each CDR3 protein once. The table has around 490,000 distinct CDR3 sequences, approximately 7.6% seen once. The sample here was PBMCs from blood, taken roughly 24 months after vaccination. The chain employs TRBV5-6 and TRBJ2-6; a possible D gene is TRBD1 (6 bases). This sequence originates from a man in his fifties or sixties who received an inactivated influenza vaccine. CDR3 bases: TGTGCCAGCAGCTTGACAGGGCGCTCTGGGGCCAACGTCCTGACTTTC. This translates into CASSLTGRSGANVLTF.